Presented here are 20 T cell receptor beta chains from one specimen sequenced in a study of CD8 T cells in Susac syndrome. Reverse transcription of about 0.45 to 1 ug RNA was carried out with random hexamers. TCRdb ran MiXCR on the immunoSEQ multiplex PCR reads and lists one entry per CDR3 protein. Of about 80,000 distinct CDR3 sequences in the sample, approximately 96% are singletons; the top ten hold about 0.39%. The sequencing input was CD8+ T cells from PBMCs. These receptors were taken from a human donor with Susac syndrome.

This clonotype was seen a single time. CDR3 in DNA: TGTGCCAGCAGCTCCGGACCCGACCAAGAGACCCAGTACTTC. The encoded protein is CASSSGPDQETQYF. This chain uses TRBV7-8 with TRBJ2-5; D is uncertain. The CDR3 totals 14 residues. Germline lookup yields CDR1 SGHVS and CDR2 FQNEAQ. Trimming took off 4 bases at V and 0 bases at J, with 9 bases between the two ends.

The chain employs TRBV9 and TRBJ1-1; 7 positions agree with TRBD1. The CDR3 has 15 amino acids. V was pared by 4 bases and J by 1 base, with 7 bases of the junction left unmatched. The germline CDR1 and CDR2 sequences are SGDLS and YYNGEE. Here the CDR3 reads CASSPEQGTNTEAFF. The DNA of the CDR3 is TGTGCCAGCAGCCCAGAACAGGGGACGAACACTGAAGCTTTCTTT.

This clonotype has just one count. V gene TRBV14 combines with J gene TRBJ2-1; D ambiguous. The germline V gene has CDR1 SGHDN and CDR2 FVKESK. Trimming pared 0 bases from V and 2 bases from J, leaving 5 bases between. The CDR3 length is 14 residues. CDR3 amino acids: CASSQENTYNEQFF. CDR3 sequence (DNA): TGTGCCAGCAGCCAAGAAAATACCTACAATGAGCAGTTCTTC.

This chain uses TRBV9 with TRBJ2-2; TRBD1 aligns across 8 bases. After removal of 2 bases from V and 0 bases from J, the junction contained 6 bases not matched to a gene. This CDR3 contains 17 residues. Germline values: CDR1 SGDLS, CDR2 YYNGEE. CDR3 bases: TGTGCCAGCAGCGTCCGTACGGACAGGGCGAACACCGGGGAGCTGTTTTTT. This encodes CASSVRTDRANTGELFF.

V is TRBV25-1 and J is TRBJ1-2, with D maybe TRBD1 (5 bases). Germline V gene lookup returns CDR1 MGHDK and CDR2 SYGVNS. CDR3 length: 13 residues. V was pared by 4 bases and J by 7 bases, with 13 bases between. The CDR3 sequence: CASSAGTGSGYTF. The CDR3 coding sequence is TGTGCCAGCAGTGCCGGGACCGGTAGTGGCTACACCTTC.

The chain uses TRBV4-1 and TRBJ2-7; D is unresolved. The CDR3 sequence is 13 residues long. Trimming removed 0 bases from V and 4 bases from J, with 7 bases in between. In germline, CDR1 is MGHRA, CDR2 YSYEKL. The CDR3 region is CASSQDFGYEQYV. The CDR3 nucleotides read TGCGCCAGCAGCCAAGATTTTGGGTACGAGCAGTACGTC.

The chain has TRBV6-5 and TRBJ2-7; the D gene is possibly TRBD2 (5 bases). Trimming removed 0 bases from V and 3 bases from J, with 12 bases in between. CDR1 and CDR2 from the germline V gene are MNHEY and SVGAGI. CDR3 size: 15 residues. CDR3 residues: CASSYSEGSDYEQYF. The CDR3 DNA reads TGTGCCAGCAGTTACTCAGAGGGATCCGACTACGAGCAGTACTTC.

The CDR3 here is CASSGGSGTDTQYF. CDR3 bases: TGTGCCAGCAGCGGCGGGAGTGGAACAGATACGCAGTATTTT. V is TRBV9 and J is TRBJ2-3; TRBD2 matches 7 bases. This CDR3 is built from 14 residues. J lost 3 bases, V lost 3 bases, and 4 bases had no gene match. Germline V lookup: CDR1 SGDLS, CDR2 YYNGEE.

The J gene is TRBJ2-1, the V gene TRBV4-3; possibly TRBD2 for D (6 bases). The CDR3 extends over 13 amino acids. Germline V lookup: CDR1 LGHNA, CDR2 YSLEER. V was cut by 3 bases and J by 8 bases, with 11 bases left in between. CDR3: CASSQGDWDEQFF. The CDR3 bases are TGCGCCAGCAGCCAGGGGGACTGGGATGAGCAGTTCTTC.

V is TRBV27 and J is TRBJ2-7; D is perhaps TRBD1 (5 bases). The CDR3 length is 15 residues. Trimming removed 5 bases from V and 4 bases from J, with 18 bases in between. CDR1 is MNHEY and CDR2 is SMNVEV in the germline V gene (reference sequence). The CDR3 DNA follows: TGTGCCAGCAGTCCGTACAGGTCAGCCGTTTACGAGCAGTACTTC. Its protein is CASSPYRSAVYEQYF.

CDR3 amino acids: CASSLLAGGQYNEQFF. In DNA form, the CDR3 reads TGTGCCAGCAGTTTACTAGCGGGGGGGCAGTACAATGAGCAGTTCTTC. The chain couples TRBV12-3 or TRBV12-4 to TRBJ2-1, with 12 bases aligning to TRBD2. V lost 2 bases and J lost 4; bases outside the gene matches: 3. CDR3 length: 16 amino acids.

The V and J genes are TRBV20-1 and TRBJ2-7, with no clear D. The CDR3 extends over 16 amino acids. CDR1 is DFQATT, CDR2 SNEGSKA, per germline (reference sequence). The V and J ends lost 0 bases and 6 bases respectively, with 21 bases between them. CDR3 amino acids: CSARDRLGGDSGEQYF. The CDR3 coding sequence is TGCAGTGCTAGAGACAGGCTAGGCGGCGACTCAGGCGAGCAGTACTTC.

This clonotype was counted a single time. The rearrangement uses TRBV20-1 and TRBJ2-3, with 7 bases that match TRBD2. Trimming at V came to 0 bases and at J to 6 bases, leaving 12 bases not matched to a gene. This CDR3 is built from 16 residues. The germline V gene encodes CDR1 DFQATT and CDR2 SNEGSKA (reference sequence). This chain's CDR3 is CSARDETSPAADTQYF. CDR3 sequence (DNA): TGCAGTGCTAGAGACGAGACTAGCCCTGCGGCCGATACGCAGTATTTT.

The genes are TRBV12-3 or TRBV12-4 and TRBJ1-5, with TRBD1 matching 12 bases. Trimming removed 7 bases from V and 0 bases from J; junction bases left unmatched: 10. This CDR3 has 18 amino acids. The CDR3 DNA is TGTGCCAGCATTCATACCGGGACAGGGGGCCTTAGCAATCAGCCCCAGCATTTT. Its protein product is CASIHTGTGGLSNQPQHF.

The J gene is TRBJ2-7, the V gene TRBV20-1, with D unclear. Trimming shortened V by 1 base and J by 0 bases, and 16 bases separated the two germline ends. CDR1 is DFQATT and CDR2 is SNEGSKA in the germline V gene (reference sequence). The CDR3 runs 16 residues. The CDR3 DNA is TGCAGTGCTAGAGGGGGTAGCCAGATTTACTCCTACGAGCAGTACTTC. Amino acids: CSARGGSQIYSYEQYF.

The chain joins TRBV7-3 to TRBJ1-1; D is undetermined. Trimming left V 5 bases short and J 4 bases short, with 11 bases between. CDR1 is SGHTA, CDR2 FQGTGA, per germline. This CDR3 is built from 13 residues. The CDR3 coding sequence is TGTGCCAGCAGCGCTTCCTTTGGCACTGAAGCTTTCTTT. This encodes CASSASFGTEAFF.

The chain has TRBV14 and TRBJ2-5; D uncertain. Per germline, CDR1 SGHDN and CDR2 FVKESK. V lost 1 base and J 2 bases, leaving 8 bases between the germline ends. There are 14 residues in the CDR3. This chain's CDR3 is CASSQVPGQETQYF. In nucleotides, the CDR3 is TGTGCCAGCAGCCAAGTCCCAGGACAAGAGACCCAGTACTTC. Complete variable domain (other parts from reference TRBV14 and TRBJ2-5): EAGVTQFPSHSVIEKGQTVTLRCDPISGHDNLYWYRRVMGKEIKFLLHFVKESKQDESGMPNNRFLAERTGGTYSTLKVQPAELEDSGVYFCASSQVPGQETQYFGPGTRLLVL.

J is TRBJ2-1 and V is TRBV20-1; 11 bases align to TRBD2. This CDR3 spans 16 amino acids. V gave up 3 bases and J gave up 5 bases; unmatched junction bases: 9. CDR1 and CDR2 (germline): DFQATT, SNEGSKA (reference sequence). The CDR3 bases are TGCAGTGCTAGGGAACTAGCGGGGGCCCTTAACAATGAGCAGTTCTTC. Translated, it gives CSARELAGALNNEQFF.

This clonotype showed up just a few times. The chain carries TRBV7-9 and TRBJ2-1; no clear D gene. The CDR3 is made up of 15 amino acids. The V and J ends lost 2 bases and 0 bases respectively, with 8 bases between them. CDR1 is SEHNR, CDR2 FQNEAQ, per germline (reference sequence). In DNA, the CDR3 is TGTGCCAGCAGCTTATCCGAGAGCTCCTACAATGAGCAGTTCTTC. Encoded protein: CASSLSESSYNEQFF.

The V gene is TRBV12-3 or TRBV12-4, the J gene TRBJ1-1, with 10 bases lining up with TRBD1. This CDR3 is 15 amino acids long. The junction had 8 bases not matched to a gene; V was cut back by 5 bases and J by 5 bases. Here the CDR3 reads CASSPPGQGTTEAFF. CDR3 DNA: TGTGCCAGCAGTCCCCCGGGACAGGGGACGACTGAAGCTTTCTTT.